This TCR beta chain emerged from a study of T cells in Graves' hyperthyroidism and ophthalmopathy. On the study more broadly: Before any treatment, at initial diagnosis, peripheral blood was collected. Whole-study results and caveats: Blood also contained most expanded thyroid clonotypes above 0.001. Model-based prediction identified ophthalmopathy a median around 6.5 months prior to its onset.

This clonotype appeared many times. Its antigen is not known. Over 18 months, lack of ophthalmopathy progression marked Graves' hyperthyroidism as stable. Template material for amplifying TCR beta CDR3 regions consisted of RNA transcripts. A set of HTBI primers served as the primers for a first-round RT-PCR of the TCR CDR3. TCRdb reanalysed the multiplex PCR reads using MiXCR and keeps one entry per CDR3 protein. This sample has about 620,000 distinct CDR3 sequences, with 15% to 20% found just once. The clonotype was recovered from a woman aged 30 to 39 with Graves' hyperthyroidism. Material: blood.

CDR3 amino acids: CASTPGQRKNYGYTF. The CDR3 DNA sequence: TGTGCCAGCACTCCGGGACAGCGAAAAAACTATGGCTACACCTTC. The chain joins TRBV6-2 or TRBV6-3 to TRBJ1-2; 7 bases match TRBD1. CDR3 size: 15 residues. Trimming at V came to 7 bases and at J to 2 bases, leaving 10 bases not matched to a gene. In germline, CDR1 is MNHEY, CDR2 SVGEGT.